These 27 T cell receptor beta chains originate from one sample sequenced in a study of T-cell reconstitution after alpha-beta-depleted transplantation in children (dated by TCRdb to between 2015 and 2016). In the paper's terms, the treatment or condition label means: allogeneic hematopoietic cell transplantation with graft depleted of TCRalphabeta T cells and CD19 B cells. Library prep was done by PCR. The sequencer listed for this sample is Illumina HiSeq 2500. To normalize quantification of the TCRbeta repertoire, the TCR libraries were built with molecular barcoding that relied on unique molecular identifiers. The public sequencing data were trimmed at Q25 with fastp and processed into clonotypes with MiXCR by TCRdb, which kept only in-frame beta chains. For every CDR3 protein sequence, its rows merge into one entry that carries the most common genes and DNA. The sample yields around 800,000 distinct CDR3 sequences; roughly 15% were counted once. Together, the top ten hold approximately 4.5% of the sample.

Sequencing was performed on PBMCs, mostly from graft donor cells, taken 360 days after TCRalphabeta/CD19-depleted stem cell transplant. The source is a male patient aged 10 to 17 who had a stem cell transplant for acute lymphoblastic leukemia, so the T cells may come from the graft donor.

This clonotype was seen a few times. The rearrangement joins TRBV7-9 to TRBJ2-7; 7 bases are a match to TRBD1. The CDR3 length is 15 residues. V gave up 1 base and J gave up 5 bases; unmatched junction bases: 8. Germline values: CDR1 SEHNR, CDR2 FQNEAQ (reference sequence). The CDR3 reads CASSLGTGPEDEQYF. CDR3 bases: TGTGCCAGCAGCTTAGGGACAGGCCCGGAGGACGAGCAGTACTTC.

The rearrangement links TRBV24-1 to TRBJ2-7; D gene ambiguous. The germline V gene encodes CDR1 KGHDR and CDR2 SFDVKD. The length of the CDR3 is 13 residues. Trimming stripped 3 bases from V and 6 bases from J, with 11 bases between. Here the CDR3 DNA reads TGTGCCACCAGTGATCGAATGGGTGGCGAGCAGTACTTC. It encodes CATSDRMGGEQYF.

This clonotype was seen more than once but under ten times. The chain has TRBV5-1 and TRBJ2-7, with TRBD2 matching over 9 bases. Trimming took 0 bases from V and 2 from J; bases not matched to a gene: 12. The CDR3 loop spans 18 amino acids. CDR1 and CDR2 (germline): SGHRS, YFSETQ. The CDR3 spells CASSLGTSAPSEAYEQYF. CDR3 nucleotides: TGCGCCAGCAGCTTGGGGACTAGCGCCCCGTCGGAGGCCTACGAGCAGTACTTC.

In its sample, this clonotype was seen a few times. V and J are TRBV21-1 and TRBJ2-7. TRBV21-1 is a pseudogene locus. This CDR3 has 16 amino acids. In nucleotides, the CDR3 is TGTGCCAGCAGCAATCCACGAGTCAGGCGTACCTACGAGCAGTACTTC. Translation gives CASSNPRVRRTYEQYF.

This clonotype was detected a few times. This sequence joins TRBV29-1 and TRBJ2-2; D gene unclear. CDR3 size: 11 residues. CDR1 is SQVTM and CDR2 is ANQGSEA in the germline V gene. V was cut by 5 bases and J by 5 bases, with 6 bases left in between. The CDR3 loop reads CSVTETGELFF. DNA for the CDR3: TGCAGCGTTACAGAAACCGGGGAGCTGTTTTTT.

The J gene is TRBJ2-4, the V gene TRBV19, with a possible D match to TRBD1 (6 bases). The germline CDR1 and CDR2 sequences are LNHDA and SQIVND (reference sequence). V lost 5 bases to trimming and J lost 4 bases, with 12 bases between them. The CDR3 has 14 residues. In DNA, the CDR3 is TGTGCCAGTAGTTCCTGGACAGCAAAAAACATTCAGTACTTC. It encodes CASSSWTAKNIQYF. Drawing the rest from reference TRBV19 and TRBJ2-4, the complete variable domain is DGGITQSPKYLFRKEGQNVTLSCEQNLNHDAMYWYRQDPGQGLRLIYYSQIVNDFQKGDIAEGYSVSREKKESFPLTVTSAQKNPTAFYLCASSSWTAKNIQYFGAGTRLSVL.

The sample holds many counts of this clonotype. The V and J genes are TRBV2 and TRBJ2-1; 14 bases line up with TRBD2. The CDR3 runs to 18 residues. The V gene's germline CDR1 is SNHLY and CDR2 FYNNEI. The ends lost 6 bases at V and 5 bases at J; junction bases unmatched: 12. The CDR3 sequence: CASRLGTSGSMRDNEQFF. Written as DNA, the CDR3 is TGTGCCAGCAGACTTGGGACTAGCGGGAGTATGAGGGACAATGAGCAGTTCTTC. Complete variable domain (other parts from reference TRBV2 and TRBJ2-1): EPEVTQTPSHQVTQMGQEVILRCVPISNHLYFYWYRQILGQKVEFLVSFYNNEISEKSEIFDDQFSVERPDGSNFTLKIRSTKLEDSAMYFCASRLGTSGSMRDNEQFFGPGTRLTVL.

V is TRBV7-9 and J is TRBJ2-5; TRBD2 matches at 8 bases. This CDR3 contains 12 residues. Germline lookup yields CDR1 SEHNR and CDR2 FQNEAQ (reference sequence). V dropped 8 bases and J dropped 8; count of bases not matched to a gene: 7. CDR3 protein: CASGDVAGTQYF. The CDR3 DNA follows: TGTGCCAGCGGGGACGTAGCGGGAACCCAGTACTTC.

V usage is TRBV11-2 and J usage is TRBJ2-2, with D hard to call. The V gene lost 2 bases and the J gene lost 7 bases, with 14 bases spanning the gap. CDR3 length equals 15 residues. Germline V gene sequence: CDR1 SGHAT, CDR2 FQNNGV. CDR3 residues: CASSLRQDVGGELFF. In DNA, the CDR3 is TGTGCCAGCAGCTTACGCCAGGATGTCGGCGGGGAGCTGTTTTTT.

The chain recombines TRBV19 with TRBJ2-1; perhaps TRBD2 as D (7 bases). The CDR3 length is 14 residues. Germline-derived CDR1 and CDR2 are LNHDA and SQIVND (reference sequence). The V and J ends lost 6 bases and 6 bases respectively, with 15 bases between them. In nucleotides, the CDR3 is TGTGCCAGTAGGCCGGGGGGCAGGGGCAATGAGCAGTTCTTC. Residues: CASRPGGRGNEQFF. The entire variable domain, with the rest obtained from reference TRBV19 and TRBJ2-1, is as follows: DGGITQSPKYLFRKEGQNVTLSCEQNLNHDAMYWYRQDPGQGLRLIYYSQIVNDFQKGDIAEGYSVSREKKESFPLTVTSAQKNPTAFYLCASRPGGRGNEQFFGPGTRLTVL.

The V call is TRBV3-1, the J call TRBJ2-3; 8 bases align to TRBD1. The CDR3 sequence is 15 residues long. In germline, CDR1 is LGHDT, CDR2 YNNKEL (reference sequence). Losses at the gene ends were 5 bases for V and 8 bases for J; bases not matched to a gene: 12. CDR3 DNA sequence: TGTGCCAGCAGCAACAGGGGGAATTACAGAATTACGCAGTATTTT. Its protein product is CASSNRGNYRITQYF.

This clonotype has just one count. The chain uses TRBV7-9 and TRBJ1-1; D is undetermined. Germline assignment: CDR1 SEHNR and CDR2 FQNEAQ (reference sequence). Trimming cost V 1 base and J 11 bases, with 8 bases left between them. The CDR3 totals 11 residues. The CDR3 region has the DNA TGTGCCAGCAGCTTAGTTGACGGTGCTTTCTTT. Its translation: CASSLVDGAFF.

In this sample, this clonotype turned up many times. The J gene is TRBJ1-4, the V gene TRBV15; possible D gene TRBD1, 5 bases. CDR1 and CDR2 from the germline V gene are LNHNV and YYDKDF (reference sequence). The ends were cut back, 2 bases at V and 6 bases at J, with 10 bases in the middle. The CDR3 sequence is 14 residues long. The CDR3: CATSRRGGDEKLFF. The CDR3 bases are TGTGCCACCAGCAGAAGGGGAGGAGATGAAAAACTGTTTTTT. Full variable domain (rest looked up from reference TRBV15 and TRBJ1-4): DAMVIQNPRYQVTQFGKPVTLSCSQTLNHNVMYWYQQKSSQAPKLLFHYYDKDFNNEADTPDNFQSRRPNTSFCFLDIRSPGLGDTAMYLCATSRRGGDEKLFFGSGTQLSVL.

This clonotype was seen at least ten times. V is TRBV29-1 and J is TRBJ2-1; 7 bases map to TRBD2. The germline gives CDR1 SQVTM, CDR2 ANQGSEA. CDR3 length: 15 amino acids. V dropped 3 bases and J dropped 7; count of bases not matched to a gene: 12. The DNA of the CDR3 is TGCAGCGTTGAGGGCAGCGGGACTCCGTCGAATGAGCAGTTCTTC. It is translated as CSVEGSGTPSNEQFF.

The chain joins TRBV20-1 to TRBJ1-3, with 9 bases that match TRBD1. This CDR3 has 15 residues. V shed 0 bases, J shed 5 bases, and the junction held 5 bases outside the gene matches. Germline V gene data show CDR1 as DFQATT and CDR2 as SNEGSKA (reference sequence). CDR3 in amino acids: CSAREPGTGRNTIYF. CDR3 nucleotides: TGCAGTGCTAGAGAGCCCGGGACAGGGAGAAACACCATATATTTT.

This clonotype was seen ten or more times. V gene TRBV4-1 combines with J gene TRBJ2-7, with TRBD1 identical over 9 bases. There are 13 residues in the CDR3. J gave up 5 bases and V 6 bases, and 5 bases lay outside the gene matches. CDR1 MGHRA and CDR2 YSYEKL come from the germline V gene. The DNA of the CDR3 is TGCGCCAGCAGAAGGACAGGGGACAACGAGCAGTACTTC. It specifies CASRRTGDNEQYF.

There are a few counts of this clonotype. The V gene is TRBV7-6, the J gene TRBJ2-7; D call uncertain. Per the germline V gene, CDR1 is SGHVS and CDR2 is FNYEAQ. V dropped 7 bases and J dropped 0 bases, with 13 bases sitting between them. This CDR3 is built from 14 residues. The chain's CDR3 is CASTQASSSYEQYF. For the CDR3, the DNA is TGTGCCAGCACCCAGGCGTCCAGCTCCTACGAGCAGTACTTC.

This clonotype was counted only a few times. The chain has TRBV5-1 and TRBJ2-5; D might be TRBD1 (6 bases). V was shortened by 4 bases and J by 2 bases, with 12 bases between the two germline ends. Germline CDR1 reads SGHRS; CDR2 reads YFSETQ. CDR3 size: 14 residues. CDR3 sequence reads: CASSHGQIQETQYF. Here the CDR3 DNA reads TGCGCCAGCAGCCATGGACAGATTCAAGAGACCCAGTACTTC.

The CDR3 protein is CSVEVPNPGYTGELFF. CDR3 DNA: TGCAGCGTTGAAGTTCCTAACCCGGGTTACACCGGGGAGCTGTTTTTT. This rearrangement joins TRBV29-1 to TRBJ2-2, with no clear D. CDR1 and CDR2 from the germline V gene are SQVTM and ANQGSEA. Trimming left V 1 base short and J 3 bases short, with 15 bases between. The CDR3 sequence is 16 residues long.

CDR3 sequence (DNA): TGTGCCAGCAGCTTAAGTTCAATCTGGGGGGATAGCAATCAGCCCCAGCATTTT. Translated: CASSLSSIWGDSNQPQHF. This chain joins TRBV11-1 and TRBJ1-5; D might be TRBD1 (5 bases). Per the germline V gene, CDR1 is SGHAT and CDR2 is FQDESV (reference sequence). V was trimmed by 2 bases and J by 0 bases, leaving 17 bases between them. This CDR3 comprises 18 residues.

This clonotype was observed at least ten times. V usage is TRBV12-3 or TRBV12-4 and J usage is TRBJ2-6, with D possibly TRBD1 on 5 matching bases. The CDR3 is 17 residues long. With 4 bases removed from V and 2 bases from J, the gap between germline ends came to 15 bases. The CDR3 loop reads CASSSSAQGTGANVLTF. The DNA of the CDR3 is TGTGCCAGCAGTTCCTCCGCCCAGGGAACTGGGGCCAACGTCCTGACTTTC.

This clonotype has just a few counts. The chain couples TRBV4-3 to TRBJ2-2; 8 bases are a match to TRBD2. Losses at the gene ends were 4 bases for V and 0 bases for J; bases not matched to a gene: 25. CDR1 is LGHNA and CDR2 is YSLEER in the germline V gene. CDR3 length: 23 amino acids. The CDR3 bases are TGCGCCAGCAGCCGGGCGGGGGGCCCGAGGGTAATGACACATGGAACGAACACCGGGGAGCTGTTTTTT. The encoded protein is CASSRAGGPRVMTHGTNTGELFF.

J is TRBJ2-7 and V is TRBV20-1, with D uncertain. The length of the CDR3 is 10 residues. Trimming shortened V by 6 bases and J by 2 bases, and 5 bases separated the two germline ends. CDR1 and CDR2 from the germline V gene are DFQATT and SNEGSKA (reference sequence). The CDR3 spells CSAVPYEQYF. CDR3 in DNA: TGCAGTGCAGTGCCCTACGAGCAGTACTTC.

This chain uses TRBV18 with TRBJ2-7, with D perhaps TRBD1 (6 bases). V was clipped by 3 bases and J by 4 bases, with 13 bases between them. Germline assignment: CDR1 KGHSH and CDR2 LQKENI. The CDR3 length is 14 residues. The CDR3: CASSPSTGTYEQYF. The CDR3 DNA reads TGTGCCAGCTCACCTTCGACAGGAACGTACGAGCAGTACTTC.

The chain has TRBV12-5 and TRBJ2-5; tentatively, D is TRBD1 or TRBD2 (6 bases each). Germline CDR1 and CDR2: LGHNT and FRNRAP. The CDR3 covers 17 residues. Between the trimmed V and J ends, which lost 0 bases and 2 bases, there was a span of 16 bases. In DNA, the CDR3 is TGTGCTAGTGGTTTGGTACTAGCCGGGGGCCGACAAGAGACCCAGTACTTC. Its translation: CASGLVLAGGRQETQYF. Based on the CDR3 plus reference TRBV12-5 and TRBJ2-5, the full variable domain is DARVTQTPRHKVTEMGQEVTMRCQPILGHNTVFWYRQTMMQGLELLAYFRNRAPLDDSGMPKDRFSAEMPDATLATLKIQPSEPRDSAVYFCASGLVLAGGRQETQYFGPGTRLLVL.

This clonotype has at least ten counts. V and J are TRBV12-3 or TRBV12-4 and TRBJ2-7; D is tentatively TRBD1 or TRBD2 (6 bases each). This CDR3 is 14 amino acids long. V was trimmed by 2 bases and J by 1 base, leaving 9 bases between them. CDR3 sequence: CASSLWGASYEQYF. CDR3 bases: TGTGCCAGCAGTTTATGGGGGGCATCCTACGAGCAGTACTTC.

This clonotype was seen a handful of times. The chain has TRBV10-3 and TRBJ2-7, with TRBD1 matching over 7 bases. The trim removed 6 bases at V and 4 bases at J, leaving 9 bases unmatched. This CDR3 has 14 amino acids. Germline V gene sequence: CDR1 ENHRY, CDR2 SYGVKD. The CDR3 coding sequence is TGTGCCATCAGGCCGACAGGGACACATTACGAGCAGTACTTC. This codes for CAIRPTGTHYEQYF.